This TCR beta chain was recorded in a study of cytomegalovirus exposure and HLA in healthy donors (TCRdb year 2017). In the study overall: A later analysis indicated that the 130 or so validation repertoires were generated on the platform also employed for the approximately 700 repertoires of the first cohort. The study aimed to test whether signatures of past pathogen exposure could be identified by cataloging public T cell receptors. In addition to the first cohort of several hundred subjects, a separate validation cohort of 120 different subjects was used. To predict cytomegalovirus infection status, the study combined high-throughput TCR immunosequencing, statistical association of individual TCRs with disease status, and machine learning. What the study reported, not specific to this receptor: Most TCR sequences were observed very rarely across donors, whereas some public TCRs were present in many individuals. The study listed 150 to 200 TCR beta chains as associated with cytomegalovirus. According to the authors, the approach could potentially be generalized to other disease states and immunological phenotypes. The validation cohort had no HLA typing available for a later analysis, so co-occurrence within that cohort was assessed over all 120 or so repertoires. The classifier was reported to diagnose cytomegalovirus status with high specificity and sensitivity in both the original and validation cohorts. In a later analysis, TCRs clustered in the first cohort were found to also tend to co-occur in the 130 or so validation repertoires, with roughly 93% of cluster scores above 0. A few of the identified cytomegalovirus-associated TCR beta chains were confirmed in vitro to be specific for cytomegalovirus antigens.

With regard to this clone: The target of this receptor is not known. No much larger clone exists at a distance of one base, and base qualities are not known.

The donors belonged to the validation cohort of 120 subjects, which was separate from the roughly 680-subject first cohort. From the germline V gene, CDR1 is SGHRS and CDR2 is YFSETQ. The CDR3 measures 14 amino acids from cysteine to phenylalanine. Only the CDR3 region is kept as DNA, spanning 42 bases read in frame from base 1. Trimming leaves V shorter by 4 bases and J shorter by 5 bases, with the junction holding 3 bases beyond the gene matches. The method behind the library was the immunoSEQ multiplex PCR assay. Under the source paper's analysis protocol: A statistical classification framework was built to diagnose cytomegalovirus status from the catalog of TCR beta chain sequences. TCRdb mirrors the immuneACCESS table, restricted to in-frame sequences. Some clones are absent from its copies; in checked studies, under half trace to an unresolved V gene, and the reason for the others is unknown. The V and J calls and clone size were taken over from that table, and D and trimming were inferred from the DNA. The table for this sample lists some 170,000 clones; 84% of them were counted only once. 10% of the sample is held by the ten biggest clonotypes.

The sequenced material came from PBMCs. The chain links TRBV5-1 with TRBJ2-2, with TRBD1 identical over 9 junction bases. The TCR was taken from a man aged 25 to 45 in good health and CMV-seropositive. This receptor carries the CDR3 CASSGGTGTGELFF. Here is the DNA: TGCGCCAGCAGCGGCGGGACAGGGACCGGGGAGCTGTTTTTT.